This T cell receptor beta chain was sequenced for a study of blood T cell repertoires in COVID-19. Study-level information: There were acute and convalescent COVID-19 samples, and they came from the United States, Italy and Spain. Sources were T cells, B-cell-depleted T cells, or PBMCs; the material itself was cDNA or gDNA.

Looked up from germline, CDR1 is MNHEY and CDR2 is SVGAGI. The CDR3 is 15 residues long. J lost 5 bases, V lost 7 bases, and 10 bases had no gene match. Per the original methods: Amplification of reference gene primers provided the estimated nucleated cell counts. This table comes from immunoSEQ multiplex PCR, and its TCRdb copy is limited to in-frame clones, with some not included. V, J and clone size were drawn from that table, and D and trimming were deduced from the DNA. The sample lists about 330,000 clones, approximately 85% occurring once. The chain carries TRBV6-5 and TRBJ1-4, with 7 bases matching TRBD1. The sequence derives from a human donor in a cohort sampled during active COVID-19. Sequencing was carried out using peripheral blood. The CDR3 is CASTERQGWNEKLFF. CDR3 nucleotide sequence: TGTGCCAGCACCGAAAGACAGGGTTGGAATGAAAAACTGTTTTTT.